This TCR beta chain is drawn from a study of neoadjuvant anti-PD-1 for oral cavity cancer. As for the study in general: Around day 43, patients without progression received a fourth nivolumab dose before surgery.

The repertoire was sequenced with immunoSEQ multiplex PCR; TCRdb's copy has only in-frame clones and lacks some. Of around 11,000 clones listed, approximately 52% are singletons. About this clone: Its antigen is not identified.

Patients had newly diagnosed, untreated stage II-IVA oral cavity squamous cell carcinoma. This CDR3 is 14 amino acids long. Germline-derived CDR1 and CDR2 are MRHNA and SNTAGT. With 6 bases clipped from V and 2 bases from J, the junction kept 5 bases outside the gene matches. General observations from the study: Post-treatment tumors with larger preexisting clones showed more shrinkage.

The rearrangement links TRBV6-4 to TRBJ2-3, with 7 bases matching TRBD1. This TCR derives from a person between 40 and 85 years old with oral cavity squamous cell carcinoma. Source: tumor tissue, taken before nivolumab (anti-PD-1) treatment. In DNA, the CDR3 is TGTGCCAGCAGCGACAGGGCCCACACAGATACGCAGTATTTT. Residues: CASSDRAHTDTQYF.